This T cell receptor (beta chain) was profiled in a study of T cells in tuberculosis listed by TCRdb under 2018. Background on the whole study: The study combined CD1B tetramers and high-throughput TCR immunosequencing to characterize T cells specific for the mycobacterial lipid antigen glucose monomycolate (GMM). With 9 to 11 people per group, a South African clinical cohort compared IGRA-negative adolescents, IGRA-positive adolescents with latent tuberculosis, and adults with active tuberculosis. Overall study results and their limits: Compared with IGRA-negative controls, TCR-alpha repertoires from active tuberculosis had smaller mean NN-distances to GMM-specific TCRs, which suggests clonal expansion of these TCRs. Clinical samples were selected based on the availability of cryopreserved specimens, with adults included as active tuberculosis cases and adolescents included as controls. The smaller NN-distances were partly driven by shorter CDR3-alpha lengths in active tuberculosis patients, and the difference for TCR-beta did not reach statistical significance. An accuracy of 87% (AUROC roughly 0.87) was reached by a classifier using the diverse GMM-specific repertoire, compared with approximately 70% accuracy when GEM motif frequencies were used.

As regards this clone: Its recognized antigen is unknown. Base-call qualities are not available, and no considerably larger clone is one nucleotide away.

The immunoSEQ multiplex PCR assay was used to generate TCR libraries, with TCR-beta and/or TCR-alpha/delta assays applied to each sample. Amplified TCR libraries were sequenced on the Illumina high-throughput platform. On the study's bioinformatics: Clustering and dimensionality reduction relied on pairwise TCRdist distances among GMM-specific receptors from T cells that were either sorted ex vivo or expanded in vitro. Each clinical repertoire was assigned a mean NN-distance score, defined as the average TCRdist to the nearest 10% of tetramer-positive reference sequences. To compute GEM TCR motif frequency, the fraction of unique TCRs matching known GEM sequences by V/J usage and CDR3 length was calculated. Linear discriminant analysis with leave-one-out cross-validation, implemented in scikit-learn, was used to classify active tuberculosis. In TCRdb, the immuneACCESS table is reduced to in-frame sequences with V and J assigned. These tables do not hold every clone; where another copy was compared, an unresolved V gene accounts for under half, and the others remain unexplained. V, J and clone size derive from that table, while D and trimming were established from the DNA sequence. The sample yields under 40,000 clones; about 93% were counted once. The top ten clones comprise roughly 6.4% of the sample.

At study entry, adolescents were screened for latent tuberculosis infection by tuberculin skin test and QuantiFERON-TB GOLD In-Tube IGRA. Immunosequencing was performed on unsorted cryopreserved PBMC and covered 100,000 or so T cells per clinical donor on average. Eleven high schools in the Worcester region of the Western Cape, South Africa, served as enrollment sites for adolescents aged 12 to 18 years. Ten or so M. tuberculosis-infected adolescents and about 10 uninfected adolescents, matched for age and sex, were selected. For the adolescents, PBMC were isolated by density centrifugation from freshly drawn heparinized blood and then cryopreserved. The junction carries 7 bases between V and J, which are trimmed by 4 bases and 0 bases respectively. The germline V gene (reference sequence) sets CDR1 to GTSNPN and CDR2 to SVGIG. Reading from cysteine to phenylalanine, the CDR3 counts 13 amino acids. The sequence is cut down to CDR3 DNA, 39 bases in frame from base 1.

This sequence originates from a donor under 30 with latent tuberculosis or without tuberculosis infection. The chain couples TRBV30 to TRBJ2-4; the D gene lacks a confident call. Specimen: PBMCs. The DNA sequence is TGTGCCTGGAAAGAGGCAGCCAAAAACATTCAGTACTTC. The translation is CAWKEAAKNIQYF.